This T cell receptor beta chain was sequenced during a study of patients and donors after allogeneic stem cell transplantation. CDR1 and CDR2 (germline): SGHDN, FVKESK. V shed 3 bases and J shed 5 bases, with 4 bases lying between them. CDR3 length: 11 amino acids. TCRdb used MiXCR to reprocess the RT-PCR reads, holding one entry per CDR3 protein. In the table there are about 57,000 distinct CDR3 sequences, 10% to 15% of which are singletons. The receptor was derived from a human donor who was either an allogeneic HSCT recipient or a stem cell or donor lymphocyte infusion donor (not recorded which). It is not recorded whose cells these are; they may come from a transplant donor. The sample comprised blood, either unsorted or a sorted T cell fraction (not recorded which). This chain connects TRBV14 to TRBJ2-5; D gene uncertain. The CDR3 DNA sequence: TGTGCCAGCAGCCAGAGGGAGACCCAGTACTTC. Translation: CASSQRETQYF.